This record looks at one T cell receptor (beta chain) sequence and its context. Its antigen is as yet unknown. Per germline, CDR1 SGHDT and CDR2 YYEEEE. The CDR3 spans 13 residues. V was pared by 0 bases and J by 7 bases, with 8 bases between. Use of 60 Vbeta and 13 Jbeta primers characterized the PCR. Clones were read by immunoSEQ multiplex PCR, and TCRdb kept only the in-frame ones, dropping some. The sample has some 200,000 clones; more than 75% are singletons. This specimen comes from a study of cytomegalovirus exposure and HLA in healthy donors. Study-level background: Earlier results showed 120 million or so unique TCR beta sequences derived from roughly 180 million T cells.

The study's findings and limits: Excluded: some indistinguishable V segments such as TRBV6-2 and TRBV6-3.

The V gene is TRBV5-6, the J gene TRBJ1-5, with D unclear. The TCR originated in a woman between 50 and 59 years old in good health and CMV-seropositive. Sequenced: PBMCs. The CDR3, as DNA: TGTGCCAGCAGCTTGGACCGAGGGCAGCCCCAGCATTTT. Residues: CASSLDRGQPQHF.